The entry that follows covers one TCR beta chain sequence. The data were obtained in a study of control samples from healthy donors and cancer patients. This CDR3 is 17 amino acids long. Germline assignment: CDR1 SGHDT and CDR2 YYEEEE. V lost 2 bases and J lost 3; bases outside the gene matches: 10. The protocol was immunoSEQ multiplex PCR, while the TCRdb copy is restricted to in-frame clones and leaves out a portion. The sample holds 190,000 or so clones, roughly 91% seen once. The origin of this receptor is a man aged 18-30 years in good health. Sequenced: blood. The chain combines TRBV5-6 with TRBJ1-2; the match to TRBD1 covers 10 bases. CDR3 sequence (DNA): TGTGCCAGCAGCTTCCGGGACAGGGGAAGTGAGGACTATGGCTACACCTTC. As protein: CASSFRDRGSEDYGYTF.